The entry below gives a single TCR delta chain sequence along with its context. A junction end diverges from the germline sequence, so it may reflect a read error. This specimen includes other DNA sequences encoding the same CDR3. TCRdb re-analyzed the reads via CATT. This table holds 3,900 or so delta-chain clones, about 40% found once. Germline CDR1 and CDR2: TSWWSYY and QGS. The CDR3 loop spans 22 amino acids. This entry comes from a study of gamma-delta chains in newborns, infants, children. Across the whole study: Polyclonal expansion of innate γδ T cells after birth follows microbial exposure.

The sequence was obtained from a child who received the measles vaccine. The rearrangement uses TRDV1 and TRDJ1; 12 bases map to TRDD3. Sequenced sample: blood. The CDR3 coding sequence is TGCGCTCTTGGGGCCCCTGGCCTTCCTAACATACTGGGGGATACCGACACCGATAAACTCATCTTT. This encodes CALGAPGLPNILGDTDTDKLIF.